This TCR beta chain originates from a study of vaccination and CD4 T cells after COVID-19. Whole-study context: Cells were stimulated with overlapping spike peptides from SARS-CoV-2, HCoV-NL63, HCoV-OC43 and HCoV-229E.

This clonotype is a singleton in its sample. Its specificity is unknown. Sequence data for DNA of cultured CD4+ T cells were generated by the Oncomine TCR Beta short-read assay. TCRdb re-called the PCR reads with MiXCR, one entry per CDR3 protein. The table shows approximately 15,000 distinct CDR3 sequences, with 40% to 65% occurring only once. Treatment noted: roughly 10-day PBMC culture with coronavirus spike peptide pools or control peptides (ViraFEST assay). Germline CDR1 and CDR2: SGHTA and FQGNSA. The length of the CDR3 is 15 residues. V lost 1 base to trimming and J lost 1 base, with 11 bases between them.

This specimen consisted of CD4+ T cells from blood, cultured in vitro, obtained before SARS-CoV-2 vaccination. The TCR originated in a human donor who had recovered from COVID-19. The V call is TRBV7-2, the J call TRBJ2-7, with D possibly matching TRBD2 (7 bases). The CDR3 reads CASSLEGGGSYEQYF. CDR3 sequence (DNA): TGTGCCAGCAGCTTAGAGGGGGGGGGTTCCTACGAGCAGTACTTC.